The clone carrying this T cell receptor (beta chain) was recorded a few times. Its antigen remains unidentified. With 4 bases removed from V and 7 bases from J, the gap between germline ends came to 17 bases. There are 14 residues in the CDR3. A template switching step contributed a universal primer site, while unique molecular identifiers were present in the cDNA. TCRdb re-derived calls from the 5' RACE reads in MiXCR, one entry per CDR3 protein. This table has about 500,000 distinct CDR3 sequences, roughly an eighth appearing once. These data are taken from a study of identical twins. Study conclusions and caveats: There were fewer insertions in abundant cord blood beta clonotypes, but memory repertoires showed no such pattern. For monozygotic twins, models underestimated out-of-frame TCR alpha sharing.

This sample also belongs to another study, concerning yellow fever vaccine responses in identical twins.

V is TRBV23-1 and J is TRBJ2-7; a weak D match, TRBD1 (5 bases). TRBV23-1 has ORF status, its function being uncertain. Input material: CD4+ T cells sorted from blood. The sequence came from a woman aged 18-29 years in good health. CDR3 bases: TGCGCCAGCAGTCCCCAGGGTCCCGTTAGAGAGCAGTACTTC. This translates into CASSPQGPVREQYF.